Reported below is one T cell receptor beta chain. As yet, its antigen is unknown. TCRdb re-derived calls from the 5' RACE reads in MiXCR, one entry per CDR3 protein. The table records about 50,000 distinct CDR3 sequences, around a quarter of them present only once. This CDR3 has 16 residues. The germline gives CDR1 DFQATT, CDR2 SNEGSKA (reference sequence). V was clipped by 0 bases and J by 4 bases, with 17 bases between them. Study findings and constraints: In terms of TCR gene usage, tumor memory CD4+ T cells clustered together with blood and lymph node memory CD4+ cells, as well as with lymph node naive CD4+ cells.

The chain couples TRBV20-1 to TRBJ2-3; a possible D gene is TRBD2 (6 bases). Sequences were obtained from naive CD4+ T cells sorted from blood. Subset denoted: naive CD4+ T cells, CD4+CD45RA+CD25-. The receptor was derived from a female donor with breast cancer. CDR3 residues: CSARDGAGRVPDTQYF. CDR3 DNA: TGCAGTGCTAGAGATGGGGCCGGGAGAGTCCCAGATACGCAGTATTTT.